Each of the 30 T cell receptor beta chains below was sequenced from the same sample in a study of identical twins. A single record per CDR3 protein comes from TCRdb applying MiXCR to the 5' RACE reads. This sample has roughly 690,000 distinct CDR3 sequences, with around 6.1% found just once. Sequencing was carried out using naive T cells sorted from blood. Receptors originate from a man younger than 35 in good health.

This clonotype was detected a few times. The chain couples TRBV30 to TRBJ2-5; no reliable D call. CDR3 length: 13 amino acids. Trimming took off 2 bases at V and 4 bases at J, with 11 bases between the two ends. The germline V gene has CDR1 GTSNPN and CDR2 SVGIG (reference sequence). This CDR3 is CAWSYAAGETQYF. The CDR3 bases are TGTGCCTGGAGTTACGCAGCCGGAGAGACCCAGTACTTC.

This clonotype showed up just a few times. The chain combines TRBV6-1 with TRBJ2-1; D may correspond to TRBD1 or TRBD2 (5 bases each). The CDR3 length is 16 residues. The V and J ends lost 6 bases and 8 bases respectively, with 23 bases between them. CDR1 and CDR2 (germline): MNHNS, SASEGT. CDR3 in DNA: TGTGCCAGCAGCGAACTCCGGGACCCGACTCCCGATGAGCAGTTCTTC. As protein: CASSELRDPTPDEQFF.

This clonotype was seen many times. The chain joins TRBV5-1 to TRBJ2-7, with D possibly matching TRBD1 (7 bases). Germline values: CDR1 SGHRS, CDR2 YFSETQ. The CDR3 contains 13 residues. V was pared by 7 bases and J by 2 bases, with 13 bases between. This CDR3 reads CASGGDRAYEQYF. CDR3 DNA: TGCGCCAGCGGAGGGGACAGAGCCTACGAGCAGTACTTC.

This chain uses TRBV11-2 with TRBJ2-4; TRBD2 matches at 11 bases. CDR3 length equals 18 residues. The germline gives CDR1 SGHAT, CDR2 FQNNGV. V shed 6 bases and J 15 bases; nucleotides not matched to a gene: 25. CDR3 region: CASRPTLSGLADLSGWYF. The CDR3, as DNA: TGTGCCAGCAGACCAACGCTATCGGGACTAGCGGACCTTTCGGGGTGGTACTTC.

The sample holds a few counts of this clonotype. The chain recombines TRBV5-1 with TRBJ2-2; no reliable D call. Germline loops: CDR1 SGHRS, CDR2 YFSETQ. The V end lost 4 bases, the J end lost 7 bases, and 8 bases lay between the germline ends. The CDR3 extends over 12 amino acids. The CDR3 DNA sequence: TGCGCCAGCAGCCCAACCAGCGGGGAGCTGTTTTTT. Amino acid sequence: CASSPTSGELFF.

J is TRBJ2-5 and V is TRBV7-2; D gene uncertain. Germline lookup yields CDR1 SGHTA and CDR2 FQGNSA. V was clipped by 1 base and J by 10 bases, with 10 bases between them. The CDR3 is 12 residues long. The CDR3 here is CASSLGLLDQYF. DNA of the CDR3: TGTGCCAGCAGCTTAGGGTTGTTGGACCAGTACTTC.

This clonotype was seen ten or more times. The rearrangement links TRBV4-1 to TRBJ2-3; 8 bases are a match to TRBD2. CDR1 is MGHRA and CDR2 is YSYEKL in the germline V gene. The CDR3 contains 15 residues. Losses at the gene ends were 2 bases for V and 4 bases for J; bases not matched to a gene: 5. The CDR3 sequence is CASSQIAGGSDTQYF. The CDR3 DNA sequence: TGCGCCAGCAGCCAAATCGCGGGAGGTTCAGATACGCAGTATTTT.

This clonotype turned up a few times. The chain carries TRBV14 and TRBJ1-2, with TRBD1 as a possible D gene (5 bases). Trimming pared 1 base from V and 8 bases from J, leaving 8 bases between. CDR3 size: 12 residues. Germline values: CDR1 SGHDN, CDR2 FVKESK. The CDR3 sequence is CASSQAGHGYTF. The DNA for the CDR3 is TGTGCCAGCAGCCAAGCGGGGCACGGCTACACCTTC.

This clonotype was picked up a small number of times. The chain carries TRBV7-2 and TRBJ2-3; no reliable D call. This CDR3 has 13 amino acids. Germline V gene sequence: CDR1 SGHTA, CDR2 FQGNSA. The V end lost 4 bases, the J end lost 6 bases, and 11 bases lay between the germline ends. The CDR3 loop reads CASSSPAEDTQYF. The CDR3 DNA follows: TGTGCCAGCAGCTCGCCAGCTGAGGATACGCAGTATTTT.

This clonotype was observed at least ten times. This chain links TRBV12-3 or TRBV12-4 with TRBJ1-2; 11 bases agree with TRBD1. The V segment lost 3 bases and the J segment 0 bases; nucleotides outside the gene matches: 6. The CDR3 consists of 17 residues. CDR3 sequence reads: CASSFGGTGGANYGYTF. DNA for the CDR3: TGTGCCAGCAGTTTCGGGGGGACAGGGGGAGCTAACTATGGCTACACCTTC.

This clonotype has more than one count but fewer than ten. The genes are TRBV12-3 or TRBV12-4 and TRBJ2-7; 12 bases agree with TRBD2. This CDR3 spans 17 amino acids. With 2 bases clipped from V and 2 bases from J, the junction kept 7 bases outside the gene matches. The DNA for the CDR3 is TGTGCCAGCAGTTTAATGAAGCTAGCGGGAGGGCCCTACGAGCAGTACTTC. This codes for CASSLMKLAGGPYEQYF.

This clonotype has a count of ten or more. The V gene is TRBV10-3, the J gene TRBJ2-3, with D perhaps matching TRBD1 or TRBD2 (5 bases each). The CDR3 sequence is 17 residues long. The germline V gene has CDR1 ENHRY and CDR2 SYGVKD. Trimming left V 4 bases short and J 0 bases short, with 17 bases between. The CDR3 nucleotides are TGTGCCATCAGTGGAAACTCCGGGACGAAAAGCACAGATACGCAGTATTTT. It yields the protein CAISGNSGTKSTDTQYF.

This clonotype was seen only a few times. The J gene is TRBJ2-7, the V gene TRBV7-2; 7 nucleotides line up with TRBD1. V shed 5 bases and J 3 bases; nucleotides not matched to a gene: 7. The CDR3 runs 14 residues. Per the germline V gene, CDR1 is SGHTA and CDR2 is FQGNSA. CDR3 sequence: CASSLDRFYYEQYF. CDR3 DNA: TGTGCCAGCAGCCTGGACAGGTTTTACTACGAGCAGTACTTC.

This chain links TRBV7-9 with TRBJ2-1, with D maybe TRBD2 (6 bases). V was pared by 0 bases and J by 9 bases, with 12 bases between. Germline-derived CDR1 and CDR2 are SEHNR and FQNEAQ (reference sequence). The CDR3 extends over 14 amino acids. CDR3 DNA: TGTGCCAGCAGCTTAGCGGCTAGAGCGGGTGAGCAGTTCTTC. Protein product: CASSLAARAGEQFF. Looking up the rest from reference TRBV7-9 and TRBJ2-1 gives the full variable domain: DTGVSQNPRHKITKRGQNVTFRCDPISEHNRLYWYRQTLGQGPEFLTYFQNEAQLEKSRLLSDRFSAERPKGSFSTLEIQRTEQGDSAMYLCASSLAARAGEQFFGPGTRLTVL.

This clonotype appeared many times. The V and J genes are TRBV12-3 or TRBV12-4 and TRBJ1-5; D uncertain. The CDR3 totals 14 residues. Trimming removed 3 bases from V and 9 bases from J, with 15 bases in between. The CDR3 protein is CASSFEGEVMPQHF. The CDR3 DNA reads TGTGCCAGCAGTTTTGAGGGAGAGGTGATGCCCCAGCATTTT.

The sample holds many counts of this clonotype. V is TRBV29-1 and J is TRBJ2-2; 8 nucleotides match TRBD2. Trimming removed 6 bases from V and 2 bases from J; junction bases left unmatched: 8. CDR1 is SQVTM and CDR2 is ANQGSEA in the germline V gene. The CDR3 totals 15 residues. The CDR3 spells CSVNRGGANTGELFF. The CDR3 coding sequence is TGCAGCGTCAATCGGGGGGGGGCTAACACCGGGGAGCTGTTTTTT.

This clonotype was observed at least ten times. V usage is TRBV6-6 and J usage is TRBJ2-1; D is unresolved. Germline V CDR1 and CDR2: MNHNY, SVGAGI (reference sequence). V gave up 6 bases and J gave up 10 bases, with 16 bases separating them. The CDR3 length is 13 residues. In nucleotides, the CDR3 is TGTGCCAGCAGACCAGGACCCGCTCGGGAGCAGTTCTTC. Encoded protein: CASRPGPAREQFF.

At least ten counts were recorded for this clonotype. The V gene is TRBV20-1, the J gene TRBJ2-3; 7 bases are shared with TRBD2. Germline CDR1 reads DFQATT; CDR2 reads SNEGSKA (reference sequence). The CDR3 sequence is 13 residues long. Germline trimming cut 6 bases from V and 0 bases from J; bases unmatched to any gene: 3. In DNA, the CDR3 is TGCAGTGCCGAAGCGGGAAGCACAGATACGCAGTATTTT. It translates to CSAEAGSTDTQYF.

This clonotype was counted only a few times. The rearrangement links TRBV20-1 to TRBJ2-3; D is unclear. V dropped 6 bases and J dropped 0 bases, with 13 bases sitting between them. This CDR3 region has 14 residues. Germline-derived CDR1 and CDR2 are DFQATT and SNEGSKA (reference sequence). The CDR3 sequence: CSAQTSPSTDTQYF. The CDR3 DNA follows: TGCAGTGCCCAGACTTCACCTAGCACAGATACGCAGTATTTT.

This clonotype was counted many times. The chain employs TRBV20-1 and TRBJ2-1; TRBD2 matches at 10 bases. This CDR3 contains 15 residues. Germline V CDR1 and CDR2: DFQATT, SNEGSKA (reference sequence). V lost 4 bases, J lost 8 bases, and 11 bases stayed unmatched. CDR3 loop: CSATHPSGRSDEQFF. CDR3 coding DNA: TGCAGTGCTACACACCCTAGCGGGAGAAGTGATGAGCAGTTCTTC.

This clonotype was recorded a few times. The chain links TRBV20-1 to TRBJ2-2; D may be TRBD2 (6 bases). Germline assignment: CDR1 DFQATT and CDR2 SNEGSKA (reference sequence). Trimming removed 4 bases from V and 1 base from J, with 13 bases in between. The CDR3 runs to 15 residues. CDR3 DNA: TGCAGTGCTACAAGCCGACTAGTGAACACCGGGGAGCTGTTTTTT. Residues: CSATSRLVNTGELFF.

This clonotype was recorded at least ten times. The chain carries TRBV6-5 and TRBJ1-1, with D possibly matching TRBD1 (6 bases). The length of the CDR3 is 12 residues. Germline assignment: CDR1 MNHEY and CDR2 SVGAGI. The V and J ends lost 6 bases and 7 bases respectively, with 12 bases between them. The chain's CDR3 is CASSPPTGEAFF. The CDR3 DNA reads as TGTGCCAGCAGCCCTCCGACAGGTGAAGCTTTCTTT.

The CDR3, as DNA: TGTGCCAGCAGCGCAGACGGAAGCATTCTATATGGCTACACCTTC. Its protein is CASSADGSILYGYTF. The rearrangement uses TRBV7-8 and TRBJ1-2; D remains unclear. The germline V gene has CDR1 SGHVS and CDR2 FQNEAQ. V lost 5 bases, J lost 5 bases, and 18 bases lay in between. The CDR3 has 15 residues.

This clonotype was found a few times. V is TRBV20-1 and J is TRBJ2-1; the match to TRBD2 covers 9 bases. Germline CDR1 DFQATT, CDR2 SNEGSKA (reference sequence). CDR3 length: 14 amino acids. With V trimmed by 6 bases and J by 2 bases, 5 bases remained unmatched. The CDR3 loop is CSAGGGRAYNEQFF. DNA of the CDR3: TGCAGTGCAGGGGGCGGGAGGGCCTACAATGAGCAGTTCTTC.

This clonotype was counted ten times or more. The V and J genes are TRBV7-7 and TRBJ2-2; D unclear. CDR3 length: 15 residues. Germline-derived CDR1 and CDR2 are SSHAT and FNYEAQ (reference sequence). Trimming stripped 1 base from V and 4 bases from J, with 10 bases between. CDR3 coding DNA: TGTGCCAGCAGCTTAGGTCCGAATCCCACCGGGGAGCTGTTTTTT. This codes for CASSLGPNPTGELFF.

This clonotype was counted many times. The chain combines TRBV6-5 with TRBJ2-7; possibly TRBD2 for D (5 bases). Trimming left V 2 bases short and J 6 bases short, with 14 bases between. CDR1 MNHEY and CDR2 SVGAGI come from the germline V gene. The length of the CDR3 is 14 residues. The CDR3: CASSYAGSGGEQYF. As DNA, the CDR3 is TGTGCCAGCAGTTACGCGGGCAGTGGAGGCGAGCAGTACTTC.

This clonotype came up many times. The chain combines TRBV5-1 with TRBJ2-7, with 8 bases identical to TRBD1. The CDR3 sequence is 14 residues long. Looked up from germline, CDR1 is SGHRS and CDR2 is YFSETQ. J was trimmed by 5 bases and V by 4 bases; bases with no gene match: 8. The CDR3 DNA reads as TGCGCCAGCAGCGGCGGGACAGGTTGGGACGAGCAGTACTTC. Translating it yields CASSGGTGWDEQYF.

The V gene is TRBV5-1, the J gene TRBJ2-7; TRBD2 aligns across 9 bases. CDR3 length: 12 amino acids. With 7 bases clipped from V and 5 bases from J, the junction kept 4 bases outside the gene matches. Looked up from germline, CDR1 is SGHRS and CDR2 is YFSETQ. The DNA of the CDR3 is TGCGCCAGCGGACTAGCGAGACACGAGCAGTACTTC. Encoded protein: CASGLARHEQYF.

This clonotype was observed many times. CDR3 in amino acids: CSVESGTSSYNEQFF. DNA for the CDR3: TGCAGCGTTGAGAGTGGGACTAGCTCCTACAATGAGCAGTTCTTC. V usage is TRBV29-1 and J usage is TRBJ2-1; 8 nucleotides agree with TRBD2. This CDR3 has 15 amino acids. Trimming at V came to 3 bases and at J to 0 bases, leaving 4 bases not matched to a gene. The germline CDR1 and CDR2 sequences are SQVTM and ANQGSEA.

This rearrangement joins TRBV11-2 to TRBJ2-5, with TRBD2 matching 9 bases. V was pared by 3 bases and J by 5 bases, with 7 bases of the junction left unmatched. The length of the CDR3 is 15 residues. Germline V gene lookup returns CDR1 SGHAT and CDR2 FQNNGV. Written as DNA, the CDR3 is TGTGCCAGCAGCTTGGGACTAGCCCCACTCGAGACCCAGTACTTC. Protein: CASSLGLAPLETQYF.